The 32 T cell receptor beta chains below were found in one sample sequenced in a study of blood T cell repertoires in COVID-19. Some clones are missing from TCRdb's copy, which holds only in-frame ones; the method was immunoSEQ multiplex PCR. The sample records about 81,000 clones, nearly 90% being singletons. The specimen was peripheral blood. The source of these receptors is a woman older than 75 with active COVID-19.

The chain is built from TRBV7-9 and TRBJ2-1; 10 nucleotides align to TRBD1. CDR1 SEHNR and CDR2 FQNEAQ come from the germline V gene (reference sequence). V shed 5 bases and J 6 bases; nucleotides not matched to a gene: 7. The CDR3 is 15 residues long. CDR3 sequence: CASSPIWTGGNEQFF. DNA for the CDR3: TGTGCCAGCAGCCCTATTTGGACAGGGGGCAATGAGCAGTTCTTC.

The rearrangement joins TRBV19 to TRBJ1-4; perhaps TRBD1 as D (5 bases). Trimming took off 7 bases at V and 4 bases at J, with 10 bases between the two ends. CDR3 length equals 13 residues. CDR1 LNHDA and CDR2 SQIVND come from the germline V gene (reference sequence). The CDR3 DNA reads as TGTGCCAGTAACGACAGAAGTAATGAAAAACTGTTTTTT. Its translation: CASNDRSNEKLFF.

V gene TRBV28 combines with J gene TRBJ2-7; a possible D gene is TRBD1 (5 bases). Between the trimmed V and J ends, which lost 4 bases and 7 bases, there was a span of 17 bases. This CDR3 is 14 amino acids long. CDR1 is MDHEN, CDR2 SYDVKM, per germline. CDR3 coding DNA: TGTGCCAGCAGTTGGAACCAGGGTGCTGGGGAGCAGTACTTC. Translating it yields CASSWNQGAGEQYF.

This rearrangement joins TRBV2 to TRBJ2-1; TRBD2 aligns across 10 bases. Trimming at V came to 4 bases and at J to 10 bases, leaving 7 bases not matched to a gene. CDR1 is SNHLY and CDR2 is FYNNEI in the germline V gene. This CDR3 is 14 amino acids long. This CDR3 reads CASSGLAGVQEQFF. For the CDR3, the DNA is TGTGCCAGCAGTGGTCTAGCGGGAGTCCAGGAGCAGTTCTTC.

The chain recombines TRBV7-9 with TRBJ2-5, with D unresolved. This CDR3 has 12 residues. Deletions cut 6 bases from V and 5 bases from J, with 10 bases between. Germline V gives CDR1 SEHNR, CDR2 FQNEAQ (reference sequence). DNA for the CDR3: TGTGCCAGCAGATGGTTGGAGGAGACCCAGTACTTC. It yields the protein CASRWLEETQYF. The full variable domain, rest sourced from reference TRBV7-9 and TRBJ2-5, is DTGVSQNPRHKITKRGQNVTFRCDPISEHNRLYWYRQTLGQGPEFLTYFQNEAQLEKSRLLSDRFSAERPKGSFSTLEIQRTEQGDSAMYLCASRWLEETQYFGPGTRLLVL.

For the CDR3, the DNA is TGTGCCAGCAGTTTCTTAGGGCAGGGCTACGAGCAGTACTTC. This sequence encodes CASSFLGQGYEQYF. V gene TRBV2 combines with J gene TRBJ2-7; TRBD1 is a possible D gene (5 bases). Germline loops: CDR1 SNHLY, CDR2 FYNNEI. CDR3 length: 14 amino acids. V lost 5 bases to trimming and J lost 3 bases, with 14 bases between them.

The chain recombines TRBV6-5 with TRBJ1-5; D ambiguous. This CDR3 spans 13 amino acids. Germline CDR1 is MNHEY and CDR2 is SVGAGI. The V gene lost 11 bases and the J gene lost 4 bases, with 15 bases spanning the gap. CDR3 in DNA: TGTGCCGCAAGAAAAAGCCCTAATCAGCCCCAGCATTTT. This codes for CAARKSPNQPQHF.

In its sample, this clone was seen a few times. This chain links TRBV7-9 with TRBJ1-1; D unclear. V lost 5 bases and J 0 bases, leaving 7 bases between the germline ends. CDR1 is SEHNR and CDR2 is FQNEAQ in the germline V gene (reference sequence). The CDR3 spans 13 residues. CDR3 bases: TGTGCCAGCAGCCCGAGGCTGAACACTGAAGCTTTCTTT. Protein product: CASSPRLNTEAFF.

The J gene is TRBJ1-2, the V gene TRBV27, with D hard to call. Trimming cost V 8 bases and J 3 bases, with 13 bases left between them. Germline V gives CDR1 MNHEY, CDR2 SMNVEV (reference sequence). This CDR3 contains 13 residues. CDR3 protein: CASSSGSYYGYTF. In DNA, the CDR3 is TGTGCCAGCTCCTCGGGAAGTTACTATGGCTACACCTTC.

This clone was counted a few times. The genes are TRBV4-1 and TRBJ1-5; 7 bases agree with TRBD1. The length of the CDR3 is 18 residues. Germline V gives CDR1 MGHRA, CDR2 YSYEKL. V was pared by 1 base and J by 0 bases, with 9 bases of the junction left unmatched. This CDR3 reads CASSQGQGPKYSNQPQHF. CDR3 DNA sequence: TGCGCCAGCAGCCAAGGACAGGGACCCAAGTATAGCAATCAGCCCCAGCATTTT.

The chain links TRBV28 to TRBJ1-5; 10 positions match TRBD1. CDR1 and CDR2 from the germline V gene are MDHEN and SYDVKM. This CDR3 has 17 residues. V was pared by 6 bases and J by 0 bases, with 8 bases of the junction left unmatched. CDR3 DNA: TGTGCCAGCAGCCCGACAGGGGGCCGGATTAGCAATCAGCCCCAGCATTTT. This codes for CASSPTGGRISNQPQHF.

This chain connects TRBV18 to TRBJ1-1, with a weak D call TRBD1 (6 bases). CDR1 and CDR2 from the germline V gene are KGHSH and LQKENI. This CDR3 comprises 12 residues. The V end was cut by 6 bases, the J end by 7 bases, with 12 bases between. CDR3 residues: CASSRDTDEAFF. The CDR3 DNA sequence: TGTGCCAGCTCTCGGGACACGGATGAAGCTTTCTTT.

The rearrangement joins TRBV7-6 to TRBJ2-2; 9 bases line up with TRBD2. Germline lookup yields CDR1 SGHVS and CDR2 FNYEAQ. Trimming cost V 0 bases and J 4 bases; bases outside gene matches: 3. The CDR3 covers 16 residues. CDR3 sequence reads: CASSLALAGTTGELFF. The DNA of the CDR3 is TGTGCCAGCAGCTTAGCCCTAGCGGGGACCACCGGGGAGCTGTTTTTT.

The rearrangement joins TRBV7-2 to TRBJ1-5; 9 bases fit TRBD1. The CDR3 has 14 residues. The V segment lost 5 bases and the J segment 4 bases; nucleotides outside the gene matches: 3. CDR1 is SGHTA and CDR2 is FQGNSA in the germline V gene. For the CDR3, the DNA is TGTGCCAGCAGCCTGGACAGGGGTAATCAGCCCCAGCATTTT. Translated, it gives CASSLDRGNQPQHF.

This clone was detected only once. The chain employs TRBV11-2 and TRBJ2-7, with D possibly being TRBD2 (6 bases). The germline CDR1 and CDR2 sequences are SGHAT and FQNNGV. The CDR3 is 15 amino acids. The ends were cut back, 0 bases at V and 0 bases at J, with 9 bases in the middle. The CDR3 region has the DNA TGTGCCAGCAGCTTAGACGGCGGGGACTCCTACGAGCAGTACTTC. Translated: CASSLDGGDSYEQYF.

This clone was detected only once. The chain links TRBV30 to TRBJ2-7; the D gene is possibly TRBD1 (6 bases). The CDR3 covers 12 residues. The ends were cut back, 5 bases at V and 5 bases at J, with 13 bases in the middle. Per the germline V gene, CDR1 is GTSNPN and CDR2 is SVGIG (reference sequence). The CDR3 protein is CAWSTGFDEQYF. CDR3 bases: TGTGCCTGGTCAACAGGGTTCGACGAGCAGTACTTC.

This clone appeared once. CDR3 in DNA: TGCAGCGTTGACAGGGAAGGGACAGTGAACACTGAAGCTTTCTTT. It translates to CSVDREGTVNTEAFF. The rearrangement joins TRBV29-1 to TRBJ1-1, with 7 nucleotides matching TRBD1. CDR1 is SQVTM and CDR2 is ANQGSEA in the germline V gene. J was trimmed by 0 bases and V by 3 bases; bases with no gene match: 7. CDR3 length: 15 residues. The full variable domain, rest sourced from reference TRBV29-1 and TRBJ1-1, is SAVISQKPSRDICQRGTSLTIQCQVDSQVTMMFWYRQQPGQSLTLIATANQGSEATYESGFVIDKFPISRPNLTFSTLTVSNMSPEDSSIYLCSVDREGTVNTEAFFGQGTRLTVV.

This clone occurred once. V gene TRBV7-2 combines with J gene TRBJ1-1; D might be TRBD1 (5 bases). This CDR3 has 13 amino acids. Germline CDR1 and CDR2: SGHTA and FQGNSA. V was clipped by 0 bases and J by 8 bases, with 10 bases between them. The CDR3 DNA sequence: TGTGCCAGCAGCTTAGCGTATCGGGGGGAAGCTTTCTTT. Its protein product is CASSLAYRGEAFF.

V is TRBV18 and J is TRBJ2-2, with a weak D call TRBD2 (6 bases). Germline-derived CDR1 and CDR2 are KGHSH and LQKENI. V was clipped by 3 bases and J by 4 bases, with 18 bases between them. This CDR3 region has 17 residues. CDR3 loop: CASSPPGRDRGTGELFF. The CDR3 bases are TGTGCCAGCTCACCGCCCGGGAGAGATCGAGGCACCGGGGAGCTGTTTTTT. The full variable domain, its missing parts supplied by reference TRBV18 and TRBJ2-2, is NAGVMQNPRHLVRRRGQEARLRCSPMKGHSHVYWYRQLPEEGLKFMVYLQKENIIDESGMPKERFSAEFPKEGPSILRIQQVVRGDSAAYFCASSPPGRDRGTGELFFGEGSRLTVL.

The rearrangement links TRBV7-3 to TRBJ2-2; 7 nucleotides agree with TRBD2. This CDR3 comprises 16 residues. Germline V CDR1 and CDR2: SGHTA, FQGTGA. J gave up 5 bases and V 5 bases, and 11 bases lay outside the gene matches. CDR3 DNA sequence: TGTGCCAGCAGCCGAGGGACTATCACGCAGACCGGGGAGCTGTTTTTT. Protein sequence: CASSRGTITQTGELFF.

The chain couples TRBV18 to TRBJ2-7; tentative D call: TRBD2 (5 bases). V was trimmed by 0 bases and J by 6 bases, leaving 15 bases between them. Germline V CDR1 and CDR2: KGHSH, LQKENI. CDR3 length: 15 residues. Here the CDR3 DNA reads TGTGCCAGCTCACCACCCCTAGCCTCCAAAGGCGAGCAGTACTTC. Residues: CASSPPLASKGEQYF.

The sample holds one count of this clone. The V call is TRBV27, the J call TRBJ1-4; possible D gene TRBD1, 5 bases. This CDR3 comprises 12 residues. Germline CDR1 is MNHEY and CDR2 is SMNVEV (reference sequence). Trimming cost V 5 bases and J 8 bases, with 9 bases left between them. The CDR3 here is CASSVEGEKLFF. CDR3 in DNA: TGTGCCAGCAGTGTGGAGGGGGAAAAACTGTTTTTT.

The V gene is TRBV24-1, the J gene TRBJ2-6, with a possible D match to TRBD2 (6 bases). The ends were cut back, 4 bases at V and 4 bases at J, with 13 bases in the middle. The germline CDR1 and CDR2 sequences are KGHDR and SFDVKD. The CDR3 extends over 16 amino acids. The CDR3 region has the DNA TGTGCCACCAGTGACCCTGGCGGGACGGGGGCCAACGTCCTGACTTTC. It encodes CATSDPGGTGANVLTF.

The rearrangement uses TRBV29-1 and TRBJ2-7; D possibly corresponds to TRBD1 (6 bases). Germline V gives CDR1 SQVTM, CDR2 ANQGSEA. This CDR3 contains 16 residues. Trimming cost V 6 bases and J 7 bases, with 28 bases left between them. DNA of the CDR3: TGCAGCGTCCAAGGGCTACGGGGACACGATAGCCTAGAGCAGTACTTC. It is translated as CSVQGLRGHDSLEQYF.

The count of this clone is one. The rearrangement joins TRBV24-1 to TRBJ2-7; 14 positions match TRBD2. The CDR3 has 15 residues. Germline trimming cut 2 bases from V and 5 bases from J; bases unmatched to any gene: 1. Germline CDR1 reads KGHDR; CDR2 reads SFDVKD. CDR3 sequence (DNA): TGTGCCACCAGTGATTCGGGACTAGCGGGAGACGAGCAGTACTTC. Residues: CATSDSGLAGDEQYF.

The V gene is TRBV27, the J gene TRBJ1-1; TRBD1 agrees at 7 bases. The CDR3 runs 17 residues. V dropped 5 bases and J dropped 3; count of bases not matched to a gene: 15. The germline V gene encodes CDR1 MNHEY and CDR2 SMNVEV (reference sequence). The CDR3 loop is CASSPYNDRAKDTEAFF. The CDR3 DNA sequence: TGTGCCAGCAGTCCCTATAACGACAGGGCGAAGGACACTGAAGCTTTCTTT.

The V gene is TRBV19, the J gene TRBJ1-6, with 7 positions matching TRBD1. The CDR3 is made up of 15 amino acids. Germline V gene sequence: CDR1 LNHDA, CDR2 SQIVND (reference sequence). Germline trimming cut 3 bases from V and 5 bases from J; bases unmatched to any gene: 4. CDR3 DNA sequence: TGTGCCAGTAGTATCGGGACAGCAAATAATTCACCCCTCCACTTT. It translates to CASSIGTANNSPLHF. Drawing the rest from reference TRBV19 and TRBJ1-6, the complete variable domain is DGGITQSPKYLFRKEGQNVTLSCEQNLNHDAMYWYRQDPGQGLRLIYYSQIVNDFQKGDIAEGYSVSREKKESFPLTVTSAQKNPTAFYLCASSIGTANNSPLHFGNGTRLTVT.

This chain links TRBV5-1 with TRBJ2-1; the match to TRBD1 covers 9 bases. There are 16 residues in the CDR3. V trimming: 0 bases; J trimming: 7 bases; junction bases outside the gene matches: 8. Germline assignment: CDR1 SGHRS and CDR2 YFSETQ. In nucleotides, the CDR3 is TGCGCCAGCAGCTTGGTGGGACAGGGCTTACGGAATGAGCAGTTCTTC. Translating gives CASSLVGQGLRNEQFF.

The chain joins TRBV2 to TRBJ2-3; D uncertain. Germline-derived CDR1 and CDR2 are SNHLY and FYNNEI. The CDR3 has 14 amino acids. V gave up 3 bases and J gave up 2 bases, with 9 bases separating them. The CDR3 DNA reads TGTGCCAGCAGTGAGCGGTTACTCACAGATACGCAGTATTTT. Its translation is CASSERLLTDTQYF.

The chain links TRBV7-9 to TRBJ2-7; D is undetermined. V gave up 8 bases and J gave up 3 bases, with 11 bases separating them. Germline V gives CDR1 SEHNR, CDR2 FQNEAQ (reference sequence). This CDR3 contains 12 residues. The DNA for the CDR3 is TGTGCCAGCGGCCTTGGCAGCTACGAGCAGTACTTC. It yields the protein CASGLGSYEQYF.

V is TRBV5-1 and J is TRBJ1-4; the D is unclear. This CDR3 region has 14 residues. CDR1 and CDR2 from the germline V gene are SGHRS and YFSETQ. V lost 2 bases to trimming and J lost 8 bases, with 13 bases between them. CDR3 in DNA: TGCGCCAGCAGCTTCTCCTCAGGCGGGGAAAAACTGTTTTTT. Residues: CASSFSSGGEKLFF.

The rearrangement uses TRBV7-9 and TRBJ2-1; TRBD2 is a possible D gene (6 bases). The CDR3 consists of 16 residues. V was clipped by 5 bases and J by 8 bases, with 22 bases between them. CDR1 and CDR2 from the germline V gene are SEHNR and FQNEAQ (reference sequence). In DNA form, the CDR3 reads TGTGCCAGCAGCCGGAGGCGGGCCCCTGGAGGGGATGAGCAGTTCTTC. It codes for CASSRRRAPGGDEQFF.